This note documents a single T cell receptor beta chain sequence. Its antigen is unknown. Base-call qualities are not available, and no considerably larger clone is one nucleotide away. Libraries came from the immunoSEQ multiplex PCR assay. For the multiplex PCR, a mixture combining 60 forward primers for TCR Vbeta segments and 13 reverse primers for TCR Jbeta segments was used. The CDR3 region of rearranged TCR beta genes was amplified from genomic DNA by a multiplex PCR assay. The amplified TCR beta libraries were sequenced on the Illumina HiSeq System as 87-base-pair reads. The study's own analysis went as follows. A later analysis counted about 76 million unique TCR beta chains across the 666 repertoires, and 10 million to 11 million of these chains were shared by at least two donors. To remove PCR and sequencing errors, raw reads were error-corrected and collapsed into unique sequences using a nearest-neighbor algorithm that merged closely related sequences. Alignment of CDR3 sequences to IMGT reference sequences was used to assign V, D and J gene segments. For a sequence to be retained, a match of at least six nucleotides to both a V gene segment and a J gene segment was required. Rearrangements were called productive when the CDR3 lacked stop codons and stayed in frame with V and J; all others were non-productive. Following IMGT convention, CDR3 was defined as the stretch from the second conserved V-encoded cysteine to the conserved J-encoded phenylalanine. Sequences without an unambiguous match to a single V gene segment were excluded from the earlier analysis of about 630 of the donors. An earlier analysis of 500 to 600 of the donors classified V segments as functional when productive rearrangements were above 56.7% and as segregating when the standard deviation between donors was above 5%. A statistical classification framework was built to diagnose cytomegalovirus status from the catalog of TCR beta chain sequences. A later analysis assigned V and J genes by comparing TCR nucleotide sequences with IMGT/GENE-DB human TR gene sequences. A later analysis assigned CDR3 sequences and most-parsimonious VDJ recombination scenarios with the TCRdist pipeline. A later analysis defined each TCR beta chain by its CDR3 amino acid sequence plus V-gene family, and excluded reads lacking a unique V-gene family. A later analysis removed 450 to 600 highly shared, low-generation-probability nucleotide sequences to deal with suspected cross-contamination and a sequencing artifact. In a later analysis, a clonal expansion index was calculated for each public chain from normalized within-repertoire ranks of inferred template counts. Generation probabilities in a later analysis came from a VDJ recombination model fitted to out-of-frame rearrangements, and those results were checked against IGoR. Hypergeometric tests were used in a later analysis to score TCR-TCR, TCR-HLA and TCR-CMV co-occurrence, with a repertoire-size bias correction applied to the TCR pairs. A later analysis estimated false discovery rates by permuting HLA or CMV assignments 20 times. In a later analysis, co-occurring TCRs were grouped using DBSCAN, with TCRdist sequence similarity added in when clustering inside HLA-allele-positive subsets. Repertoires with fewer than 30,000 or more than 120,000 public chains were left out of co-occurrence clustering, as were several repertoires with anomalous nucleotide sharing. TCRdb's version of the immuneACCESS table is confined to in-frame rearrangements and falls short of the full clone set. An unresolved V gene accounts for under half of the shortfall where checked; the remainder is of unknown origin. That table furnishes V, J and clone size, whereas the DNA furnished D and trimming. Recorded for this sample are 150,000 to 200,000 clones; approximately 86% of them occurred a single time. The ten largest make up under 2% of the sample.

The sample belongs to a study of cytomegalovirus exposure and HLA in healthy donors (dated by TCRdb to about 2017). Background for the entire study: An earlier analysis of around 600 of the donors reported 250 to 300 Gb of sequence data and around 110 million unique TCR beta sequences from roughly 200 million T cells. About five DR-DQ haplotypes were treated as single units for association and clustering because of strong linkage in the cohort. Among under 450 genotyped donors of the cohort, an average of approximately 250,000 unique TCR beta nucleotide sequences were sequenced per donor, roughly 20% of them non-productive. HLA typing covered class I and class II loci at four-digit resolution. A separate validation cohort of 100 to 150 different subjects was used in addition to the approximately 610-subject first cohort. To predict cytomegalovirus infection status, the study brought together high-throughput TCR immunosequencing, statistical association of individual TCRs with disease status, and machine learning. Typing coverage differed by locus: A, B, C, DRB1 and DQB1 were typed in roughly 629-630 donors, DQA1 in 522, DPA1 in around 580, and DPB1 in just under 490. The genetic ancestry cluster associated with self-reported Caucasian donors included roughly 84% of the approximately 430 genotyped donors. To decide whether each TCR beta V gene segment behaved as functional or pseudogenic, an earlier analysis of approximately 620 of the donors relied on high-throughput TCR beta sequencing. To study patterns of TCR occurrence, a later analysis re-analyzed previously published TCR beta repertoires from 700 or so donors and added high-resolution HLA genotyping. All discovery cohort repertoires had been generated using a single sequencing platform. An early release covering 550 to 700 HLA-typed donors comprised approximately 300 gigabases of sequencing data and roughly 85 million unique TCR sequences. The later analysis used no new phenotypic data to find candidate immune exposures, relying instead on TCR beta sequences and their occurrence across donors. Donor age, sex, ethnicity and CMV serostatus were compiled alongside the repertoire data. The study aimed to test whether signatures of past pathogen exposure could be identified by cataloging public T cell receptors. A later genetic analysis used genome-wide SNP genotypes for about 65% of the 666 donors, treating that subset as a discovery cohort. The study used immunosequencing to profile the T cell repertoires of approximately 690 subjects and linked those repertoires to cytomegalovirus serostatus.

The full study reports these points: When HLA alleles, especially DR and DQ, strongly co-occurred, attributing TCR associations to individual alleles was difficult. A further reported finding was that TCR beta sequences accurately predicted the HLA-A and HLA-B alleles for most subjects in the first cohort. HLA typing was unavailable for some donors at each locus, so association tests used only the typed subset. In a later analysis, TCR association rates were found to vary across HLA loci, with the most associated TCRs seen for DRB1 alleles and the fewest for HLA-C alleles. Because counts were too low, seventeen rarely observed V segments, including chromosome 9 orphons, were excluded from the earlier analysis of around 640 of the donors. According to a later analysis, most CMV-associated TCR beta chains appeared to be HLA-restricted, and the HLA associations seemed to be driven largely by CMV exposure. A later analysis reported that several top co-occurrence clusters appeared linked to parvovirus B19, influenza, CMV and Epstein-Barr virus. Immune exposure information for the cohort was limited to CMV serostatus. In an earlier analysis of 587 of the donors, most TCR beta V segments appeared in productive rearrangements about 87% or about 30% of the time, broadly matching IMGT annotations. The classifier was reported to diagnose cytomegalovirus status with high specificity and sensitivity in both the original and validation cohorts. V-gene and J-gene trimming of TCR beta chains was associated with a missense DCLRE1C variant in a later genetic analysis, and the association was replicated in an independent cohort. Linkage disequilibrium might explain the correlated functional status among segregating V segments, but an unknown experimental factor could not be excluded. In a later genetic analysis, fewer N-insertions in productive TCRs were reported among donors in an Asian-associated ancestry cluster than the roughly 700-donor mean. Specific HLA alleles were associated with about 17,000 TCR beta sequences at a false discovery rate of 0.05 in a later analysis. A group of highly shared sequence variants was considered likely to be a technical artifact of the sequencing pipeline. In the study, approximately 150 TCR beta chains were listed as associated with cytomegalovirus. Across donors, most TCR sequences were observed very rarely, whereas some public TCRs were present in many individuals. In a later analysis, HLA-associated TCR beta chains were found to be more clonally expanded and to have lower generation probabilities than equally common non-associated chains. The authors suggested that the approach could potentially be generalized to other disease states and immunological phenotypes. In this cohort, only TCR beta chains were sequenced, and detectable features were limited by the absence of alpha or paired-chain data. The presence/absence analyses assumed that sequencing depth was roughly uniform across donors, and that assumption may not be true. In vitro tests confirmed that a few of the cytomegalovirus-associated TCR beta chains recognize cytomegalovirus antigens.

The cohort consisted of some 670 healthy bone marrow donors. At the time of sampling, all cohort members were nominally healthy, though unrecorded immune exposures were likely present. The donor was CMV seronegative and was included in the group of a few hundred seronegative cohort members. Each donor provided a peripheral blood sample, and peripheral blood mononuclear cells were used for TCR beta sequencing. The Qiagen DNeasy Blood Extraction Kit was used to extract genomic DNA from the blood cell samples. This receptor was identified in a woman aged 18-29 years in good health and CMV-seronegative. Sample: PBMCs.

The CDR3 protein is CASSLFGTGYGYTF. The sequenced DNA: TGTGCCAGCAGCCTCTTTGGGACAGGCTATGGCTACACCTTC. The sequence is built from TRBV14 and TRBJ1-2; TRBD1 matches 8 bases in the middle. As encoded in the germline V gene, CDR1 is SGHDN while CDR2 is FVKESK. The CDR3 runs 14 amino acids, cysteine and phenylalanine included. Of all the DNA, just the CDR3 is kept, 42 bases in frame from base 1. Trimming accounts for 4 bases at V and 4 bases at J, while the number of junction bases matched to no gene is 5.